This T cell receptor beta chain was documented in a study of identical twins. The CDR3 is 10 residues long, ends included. Germline-derived CDR1 and CDR2 are DFQATT and SNEGSKA (reference sequence). About this clonotype: Since the CDR3 does not end with the conserved phenylalanine or tryptophan, this likely comes from a read error. Because the CDR3's place on the DNA is in doubt, the DNA is left out and the CDR3 is given as listed by TCRdb.

TCRdb called the 5' RACE reads again in MiXCR, with one record for every CDR3 protein. Seen here are a few hundred thousand distinct CDR3 sequences, approximately 8.3% observed once, and the top ten hold less than 4%. A further study also used this sample, focusing on yellow fever vaccine responses in identical twins.

The V and J genes are TRBV20-1 and TRBJ2-5; the table assigns TRBD2, which was not confirmed against the DNA. This sequence originates from a woman between 18 and 30 years old in good health. The sample taken for sequencing was CD8+ T cells sorted from blood. The CDR3 loop reads CSAGLGTTDV.